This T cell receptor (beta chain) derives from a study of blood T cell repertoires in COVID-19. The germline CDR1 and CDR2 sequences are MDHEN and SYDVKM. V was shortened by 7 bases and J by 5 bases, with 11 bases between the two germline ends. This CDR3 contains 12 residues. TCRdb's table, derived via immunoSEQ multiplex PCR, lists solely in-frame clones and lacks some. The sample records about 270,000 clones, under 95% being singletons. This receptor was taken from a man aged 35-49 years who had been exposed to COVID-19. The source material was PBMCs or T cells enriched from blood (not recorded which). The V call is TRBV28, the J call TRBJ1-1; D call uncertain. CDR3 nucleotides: TGTGCCAGCACGGTCGGGTCTACTGAAGCTTTCTTT. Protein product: CASTVGSTEAFF.